This T cell receptor (beta chain) was retrieved from a study of T cell responses to AZD1222 COVID-19 vaccine. General study findings and limits: In a largely white British group with more females than males, clonal diversity was possibly underestimated.

The table came from immunoSEQ multiplex PCR; TCRdb's copy has only in-frame clones and leaves some out. The sample carries 70,000 to 85,000 clones, 83% recorded once. This clone was observed a few times. Its cognate antigen is unknown. This CDR3 is built from 14 residues. Germline CDR1 is SGHRS and CDR2 is YFSETQ. V gave up 2 bases and J gave up 6 bases, with 11 bases separating them. Here the sequenced sample was peripheral blood, taken 28 days after the second AZD1222 dose. This sequence was found in an adult who received the AZD1222 COVID-19 vaccine. This chain joins TRBV5-1 and TRBJ2-2; D not resolved. Here the CDR3 DNA reads TGCGCCAGCAGCTTATACGGACCCCCCGGGGAGCTGTTTTTT. It codes for CASSLYGPPGELFF.